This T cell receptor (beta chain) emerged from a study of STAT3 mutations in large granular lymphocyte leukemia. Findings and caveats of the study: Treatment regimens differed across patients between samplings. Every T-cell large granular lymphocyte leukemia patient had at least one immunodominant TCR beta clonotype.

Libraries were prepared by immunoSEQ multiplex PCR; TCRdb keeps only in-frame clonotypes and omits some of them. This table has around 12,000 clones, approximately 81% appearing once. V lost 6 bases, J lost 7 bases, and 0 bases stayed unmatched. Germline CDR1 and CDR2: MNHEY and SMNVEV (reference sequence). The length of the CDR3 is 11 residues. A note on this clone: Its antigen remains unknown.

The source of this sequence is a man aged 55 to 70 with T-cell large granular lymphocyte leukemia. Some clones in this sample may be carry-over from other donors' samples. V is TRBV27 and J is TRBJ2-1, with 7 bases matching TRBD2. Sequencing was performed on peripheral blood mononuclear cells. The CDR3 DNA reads TGTGCCAGCAGACTAGCGAATGAGCAGTTCTTC. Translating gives CASRLANEQFF.